This passage covers 2 T cell receptor beta chains from one sample sequenced in a study of blood T cell repertoires in COVID-19. Profiling relied on immunoSEQ multiplex PCR, and the TCRdb table lists in-frame clones only, not all of them. The data contain 250,000 or so clones, about 80% of them singletons. The sample was PBMCs or T cells enriched from blood (not recorded which). Every receptor here comes from a man between 50 and 59 years old who had recovered from COVID-19.

J is TRBJ1-1 and V is TRBV29-1; TRBD1 is a possible D gene (6 bases). V lost 4 bases and J lost 7, with 13 bases in between. CDR1 SQVTM and CDR2 ANQGSEA come from the germline V gene. The CDR3 loop spans 12 amino acids. In DNA, the CDR3 is TGCAGCGTTGTTGGGGGCACGGGTGAAGCTTTCTTT. It encodes CSVVGGTGEAFF.

V is TRBV7-2 and J is TRBJ1-1; D possibly corresponds to TRBD1 (5 bases). CDR3 length: 13 residues. V was clipped by 7 bases and J by 2 bases, with 11 bases between them. In germline, CDR1 is SGHTA, CDR2 FQGNSA. The CDR3 here is CASNRGVNTEAFF. DNA of the CDR3: TGTGCCAGCAACCGGGGGGTAAACACTGAAGCTTTCTTT.